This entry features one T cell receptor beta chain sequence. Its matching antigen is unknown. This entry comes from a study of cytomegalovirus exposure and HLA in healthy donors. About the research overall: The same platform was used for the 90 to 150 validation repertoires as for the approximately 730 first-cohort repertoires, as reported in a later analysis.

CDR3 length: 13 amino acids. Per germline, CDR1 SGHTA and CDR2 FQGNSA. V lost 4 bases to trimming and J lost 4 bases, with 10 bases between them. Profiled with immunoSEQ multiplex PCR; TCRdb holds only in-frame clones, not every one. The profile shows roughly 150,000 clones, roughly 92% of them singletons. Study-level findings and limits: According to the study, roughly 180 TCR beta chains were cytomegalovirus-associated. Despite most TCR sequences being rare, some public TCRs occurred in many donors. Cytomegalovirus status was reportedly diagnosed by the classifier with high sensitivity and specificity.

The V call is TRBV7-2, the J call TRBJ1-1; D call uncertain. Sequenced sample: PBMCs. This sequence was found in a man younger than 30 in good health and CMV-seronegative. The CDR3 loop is CASSYPPGTEAFF. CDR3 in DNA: TGTGCCAGCAGCTACCCCCCCGGCACTGAAGCTTTCTTT.